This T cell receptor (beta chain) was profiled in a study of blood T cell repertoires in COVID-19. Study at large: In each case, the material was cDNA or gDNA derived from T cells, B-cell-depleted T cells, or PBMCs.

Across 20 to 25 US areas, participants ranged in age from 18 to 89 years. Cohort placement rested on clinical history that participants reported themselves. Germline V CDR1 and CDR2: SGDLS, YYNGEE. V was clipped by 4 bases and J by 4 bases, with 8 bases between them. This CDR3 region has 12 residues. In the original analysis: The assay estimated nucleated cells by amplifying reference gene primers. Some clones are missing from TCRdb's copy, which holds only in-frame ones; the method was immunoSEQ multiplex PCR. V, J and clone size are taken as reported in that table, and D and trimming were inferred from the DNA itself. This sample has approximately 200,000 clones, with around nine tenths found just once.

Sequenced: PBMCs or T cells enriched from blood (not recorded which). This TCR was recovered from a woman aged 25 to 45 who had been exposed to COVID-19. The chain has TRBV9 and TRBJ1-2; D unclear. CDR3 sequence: CASSPGLYGYTF. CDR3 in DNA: TGTGCCAGCAGCCCTGGCCTCTATGGCTACACCTTC.